This is a list of T cell receptor beta chains from one sample in a study of blood T cell repertoires in COVID-19. TCRdb's copy holds only in-frame clones and misses some; the assay was immunoSEQ multiplex PCR. The data hold approximately 200,000 clones, with about 80% observed a single time. The material sequenced was peripheral blood. These receptors were taken from a woman aged 25 to 45 who had recovered from COVID-19. Each CDR3 is given with its conserved first and last residue. Fields, in order: CDR3 DNA, CDR3 protein, D gene, V gene, clone size, J gene. A D gene is named only where the DNA matches it firmly. Size is stated for part of the rows, as once, few or many counts, or as a class when the clone is expanded.

CDR3 DNA: TGTGCCAGCAGTTTACGGTCAGGGGGCTGGTACGAGCAGTACTTC
CDR3 protein: CASSLRSGGWYEQYF
D gene: TRBD1
V gene: TRBV28
clone size: -
J gene: TRBJ2-7

CDR3 DNA: TGTGCCAGCAGCGGACAGGCCTTATCCACCGGGGAGCTGTTTTTT
CDR3 protein: CASSGQALSTGELFF
D gene: TRBD1
V gene: TRBV11-2
clone size: once
J gene: TRBJ2-2

CDR3 DNA: TGCGCCAGCAGCCCCGAGGAGCCTGGAAACACCATATATTTT
CDR3 protein: CASSPEEPGNTIYF
D gene: -
V gene: TRBV5-1
clone size: -
J gene: TRBJ1-3

CDR3 DNA: TGTGCCAGCAGCCAACAGGGGATTACCGGGGAGCTGTTTTTT
CDR3 protein: CASSQQGITGELFF
D gene: TRBD1
V gene: TRBV6-5
clone size: -
J gene: TRBJ2-2

CDR3 DNA: TGTGCCAGCAGCCAAGAGATCCAGGCCTATGGCTACACCTTC
CDR3 protein: CASSQEIQAYGYTF
D gene: -
V gene: TRBV3-1/TRBV3-2
clone size: -
J gene: TRBJ1-2

CDR3 DNA: TGCGCCAGCAGCCTGGACATGTCAGGAGACGAGCAGTACTTC
CDR3 protein: CASSLDMSGDEQYF
D gene: -
V gene: TRBV4-1
clone size: -
J gene: TRBJ2-7

CDR3 DNA: TGTGCCAGCAGTTACTCGAGGGTCCACGAGCAGTACTTC
CDR3 protein: CASSYSRVHEQYF
D gene: -
V gene: TRBV6-5
clone size: -
J gene: TRBJ2-7

CDR3 DNA: TGTGCCAGCAGTTTAAACAGCTATAGCAATCAGCCCCAGCATTTT
CDR3 protein: CASSLNSYSNQPQHF
D gene: -
V gene: TRBV27
clone size: -
J gene: TRBJ1-5

CDR3 DNA: TGTGCCAGCACCTTAGACAGCTCCTACGAGCAGTACTTC
CDR3 protein: CASTLDSSYEQYF
D gene: -
V gene: TRBV6-5
clone size: -
J gene: TRBJ2-7

CDR3 DNA: TGTGCCAGCAGCCCGGACAGGGCGTATAATTCACCCCTCCACTTT
CDR3 protein: CASSPDRAYNSPLHF
D gene: TRBD1
V gene: TRBV5-4
clone size: -
J gene: TRBJ1-6

CDR3 DNA: TGTGCCAGCAGTCCTGGACAGAGCTCGAACATTCAGTACTTC
CDR3 protein: CASSPGQSSNIQYF
D gene: -
V gene: TRBV28
clone size: many
J gene: TRBJ2-4

CDR3 DNA: TGTGCCAGCAGTTTTAGGGGCGACCACGAGCAGTACTTC
CDR3 protein: CASSFRGDHEQYF
D gene: -
V gene: TRBV6-5
clone size: -
J gene: TRBJ2-7

CDR3 DNA: TGTGCCACCAGCAGAGCCCGGCAGGGGGCTGACTATGGCTACACCTTC
CDR3 protein: CATSRARQGADYGYTF
D gene: TRBD1
V gene: TRBV15
clone size: -
J gene: TRBJ1-2

CDR3 DNA: TGTGCCTGGAAGGATGGGGGCAGCACTGAAGCTTTCTTT
CDR3 protein: CAWKDGGSTEAFF
D gene: -
V gene: TRBV30
clone size: -
J gene: TRBJ1-1

CDR3 DNA: TGTGCCACGGGACAGGGGGCCCCTCTCTACGAGCAGTACTTC
CDR3 protein: CATGQGAPLYEQYF
D gene: TRBD1
V gene: TRBV5-5
clone size: -
J gene: TRBJ2-7

CDR3 DNA: TGTGCCAGCAGCTTGGTTAGACTAGCGGGCTCCGGGGGGGAGACCCAGTACTTC
CDR3 protein: CASSLVRLAGSGGETQYF
D gene: TRBD2
V gene: TRBV5-6
clone size: -
J gene: TRBJ2-5

CDR3 DNA: TGCGCCAGCAGCTTGTCCGGGAATTATAATTCACCCCTCCACTTT
CDR3 protein: CASSLSGNYNSPLHF
D gene: -
V gene: TRBV5-1
clone size: -
J gene: TRBJ1-6

CDR3 DNA: TGTGCCAGCAGTTACTCTTTGACAGGGGGCCAAGATACGCAGTATTTT
CDR3 protein: CASSYSLTGGQDTQYF
D gene: TRBD1
V gene: TRBV6-5
clone size: -
J gene: TRBJ2-3

CDR3 DNA: TGCGCCAGCAGCCAAGATTTACCGGGACAAGGTGGCTACACCTTC
CDR3 protein: CASSQDLPGQGGYTF
D gene: -
V gene: TRBV4-1
clone size: -
J gene: TRBJ1-2

CDR3 DNA: -
CDR3 protein: CASSTLGTSATDTQYF
D gene: -
V gene: TRBV18
clone size: many
J gene: TRBJ2-3

CDR3 DNA: TGTGCCCGGGGACTAGCGGGCACAGATACGCAGTATTTT
CDR3 protein: CARGLAGTDTQYF
D gene: TRBD2
V gene: TRBV30
clone size: -
J gene: TRBJ2-3

CDR3 DNA: TGCGCCAGCTCCCGACCCCGGATGGAGGAGACCCAGTACTTC
CDR3 protein: CASSRPRMEETQYF
D gene: -
V gene: TRBV10-2
clone size: -
J gene: TRBJ2-5

CDR3 DNA: TGTGCCAGCAGCCCTTCCGGGACAGTCTCTGGAAACACCATATATTTT
CDR3 protein: CASSPSGTVSGNTIYF
D gene: TRBD1
V gene: TRBV7-8
clone size: -
J gene: TRBJ1-3

CDR3 DNA: TGTGCCAGTAGTGTCGGACAGGGTACCCACGAGCAGTACTTC
CDR3 protein: CASSVGQGTHEQYF
D gene: TRBD1
V gene: TRBV19
clone size: -
J gene: TRBJ2-7

CDR3 DNA: TGCGCCAGCAGCCTGAGGTGGAACACTGAAGCTTTCTTT
CDR3 protein: CASSLRWNTEAFF
D gene: -
V gene: TRBV5-1
clone size: -
J gene: TRBJ1-1

CDR3 DNA: TGTGCCAGCAGCCGCTTGGTGGCCCAGGGCGAGCAGTACTTC
CDR3 protein: CASSRLVAQGEQYF
D gene: -
V gene: TRBV7-6
clone size: -
J gene: TRBJ2-7

CDR3 DNA: TGTGCCAGCAGTTACGCTAGCGGGAGGATCTATGAGCAGTTCTTC
CDR3 protein: CASSYASGRIYEQFF
D gene: TRBD2
V gene: TRBV6-6
clone size: -
J gene: TRBJ2-1

CDR3 DNA: TGTGCCAGCAGTTATACCGGACACGAATACGAGCAGTACTTC
CDR3 protein: CASSYTGHEYEQYF
D gene: -
V gene: TRBV6-5
clone size: -
J gene: TRBJ2-7

CDR3 DNA: TGTGCCCCAACCCGGGGTTCGGGTGAAAAACTGTTTTTT
CDR3 protein: CAPTRGSGEKLFF
D gene: -
V gene: TRBV10-3
clone size: -
J gene: TRBJ1-4

CDR3 DNA: TGTGCCAGCAGCGCGGGACAGCTCTACAATGAGCAGTTCTTC
CDR3 protein: CASSAGQLYNEQFF
D gene: TRBD1
V gene: TRBV9
clone size: -
J gene: TRBJ2-1

CDR3 DNA: TGTGCCAGCAGCCCCGGGACAGGGCATGAAAAACTGTTTTTT
CDR3 protein: CASSPGTGHEKLFF
D gene: TRBD1
V gene: TRBV2
clone size: -
J gene: TRBJ1-4

CDR3 DNA: TGTGCCAGCAGTGAAGCGGGGCCAGGGATATCACCCCTCCACTTT
CDR3 protein: CASSEAGPGISPLHF
D gene: -
V gene: TRBV6-1
clone size: once
J gene: TRBJ1-6

CDR3 DNA: TGTGCCAGTAGGTTAGGACTGGGCACTGAAGCTTTCTTT
CDR3 protein: CASRLGLGTEAFF
D gene: -
V gene: TRBV19
clone size: -
J gene: TRBJ1-1

CDR3 DNA: TGTGCCACCAGTGATTTCCAAAACAGGGGAGGCATGGATGGCTACACCTTC
CDR3 protein: CATSDFQNRGGMDGYTF
D gene: TRBD1
V gene: TRBV24-1
clone size: -
J gene: TRBJ1-2

CDR3 DNA: TGTGCCACCAGTGATTTGCCCCCCGGACTAGCGGAAAGCACAGATACGCAGTATTTT
CDR3 protein: CATSDLPPGLAESTDTQYF
D gene: TRBD2
V gene: TRBV24-1
clone size: large
J gene: TRBJ2-3

CDR3 DNA: TGTGCCAGCAGCTTAGGGGCCAGGGGGCTATTCGGGGCCAACGTCCTGACTTTC
CDR3 protein: CASSLGARGLFGANVLTF
D gene: TRBD1
V gene: TRBV11-2
clone size: -
J gene: TRBJ2-6

CDR3 DNA: TGTGCCTGGACCGGACTAGACTACGAGCAGTACTTC
CDR3 protein: CAWTGLDYEQYF
D gene: TRBD2
V gene: TRBV30
clone size: -
J gene: TRBJ2-7

CDR3 DNA: TGTGCCAGCAGCTCGAACAGGAACACTGAAGCTTTCTTT
CDR3 protein: CASSSNRNTEAFF
D gene: -
V gene: TRBV7-8
clone size: few
J gene: TRBJ1-1

CDR3 DNA: TGCGCCAGCAGCCAGGTGACTAGCGGGAAATCCTACGAGCAGTACTTC
CDR3 protein: CASSQVTSGKSYEQYF
D gene: TRBD2
V gene: TRBV4-1
clone size: -
J gene: TRBJ2-7

CDR3 DNA: TGCAGTGCTAGTCCCTATGTGCGACTAGCGGGACAAGATACTCGAGAGACCCAGTACTTC
CDR3 protein: CSASPYVRLAGQDTRETQYF
D gene: TRBD2
V gene: TRBV20-1
clone size: -
J gene: TRBJ2-5

CDR3 DNA: TGTGCCAGCAGCCAAGGGATTGGGAGAGGGGGCTCCTACAATGAGCAGTTCTTC
CDR3 protein: CASSQGIGRGGSYNEQFF
D gene: -
V gene: TRBV14
clone size: few
J gene: TRBJ2-1

CDR3 DNA: TGTGCCACCAGTGATCGGGACAGGGGTCCCCACGAGCAGTACTTC
CDR3 protein: CATSDRDRGPHEQYF
D gene: TRBD1
V gene: TRBV24-1
clone size: -
J gene: TRBJ2-7

CDR3 DNA: TGTGCCAGCAGCCGGGGGGGACAGACCTCAAGCTCCTACAATGAGCAGTTCTTC
CDR3 protein: CASSRGGQTSSSYNEQFF
D gene: -
V gene: TRBV5-8
clone size: few
J gene: TRBJ2-1

CDR3 DNA: TGTGCCAGCAGTCCGGGACAGGGACTCTACGAGCAGTACTTC
CDR3 protein: CASSPGQGLYEQYF
D gene: TRBD1
V gene: TRBV28
clone size: -
J gene: TRBJ2-7

CDR3 DNA: TGTGCCAGTAGTACCTTACCGGGACAGGGGGCGAGAGGCTACACCTTC
CDR3 protein: CASSTLPGQGARGYTF
D gene: TRBD1
V gene: TRBV19
clone size: -
J gene: TRBJ1-2

CDR3 DNA: TGTGCCATCAGTGGGACTGGCTTGCACGAGCAGTACTTC
CDR3 protein: CAISGTGLHEQYF
D gene: -
V gene: TRBV10-3
clone size: -
J gene: TRBJ2-7

CDR3 DNA: TGTGCCAGCAGTTACTCGGGACAGGGGTTGGGAGAGCAGTACTTC
CDR3 protein: CASSYSGQGLGEQYF
D gene: TRBD1
V gene: TRBV6-5
clone size: -
J gene: TRBJ2-7

CDR3 DNA: TGTGCCAGCAGCCAAGATCTCGGGGGTGAAGCTTTCTTT
CDR3 protein: CASSQDLGGEAFF
D gene: -
V gene: TRBV3-1/TRBV3-2
clone size: once
J gene: TRBJ1-1

CDR3 DNA: TGTGCCAGCAGTGAGCGGGACAGGGGTCCCTACGAGCAGTACTTC
CDR3 protein: CASSERDRGPYEQYF
D gene: TRBD1
V gene: TRBV25-1
clone size: few
J gene: TRBJ2-7

CDR3 DNA: TGTGCCAGCAGCTTAGGGGTCCGGGATGCCAGGCTCTTC
CDR3 protein: CASSLGVRDARLF
D gene: -
V gene: TRBV7-2
clone size: few
J gene: TRBJ2-1

CDR3 DNA: TGTGCCAGCAGCGGGCAGGGTTACGAGCAGTACTTC
CDR3 protein: CASSGQGYEQYF
D gene: -
V gene: TRBV9
clone size: -
J gene: TRBJ2-7

CDR3 DNA: TGCGCCAGCAGCTTGGACGCTAGCGCGTACGAGCAGTACTTC
CDR3 protein: CASSLDASAYEQYF
D gene: -
V gene: TRBV5-1
clone size: few
J gene: TRBJ2-7

CDR3 DNA: TGCGCCAGCACTATTGACAGGGCCACCCAGCCCCAGCATTTT
CDR3 protein: CASTIDRATQPQHF
D gene: TRBD1
V gene: TRBV4-1
clone size: few
J gene: TRBJ1-5

CDR3 DNA: TGTGCCAGCAGCTTAAGCGGGTCGGGAGGAAGGAACTCCTACGAGCAGTACTTC
CDR3 protein: CASSLSGSGGRNSYEQYF
D gene: TRBD2
V gene: TRBV7-9
clone size: -
J gene: TRBJ2-7